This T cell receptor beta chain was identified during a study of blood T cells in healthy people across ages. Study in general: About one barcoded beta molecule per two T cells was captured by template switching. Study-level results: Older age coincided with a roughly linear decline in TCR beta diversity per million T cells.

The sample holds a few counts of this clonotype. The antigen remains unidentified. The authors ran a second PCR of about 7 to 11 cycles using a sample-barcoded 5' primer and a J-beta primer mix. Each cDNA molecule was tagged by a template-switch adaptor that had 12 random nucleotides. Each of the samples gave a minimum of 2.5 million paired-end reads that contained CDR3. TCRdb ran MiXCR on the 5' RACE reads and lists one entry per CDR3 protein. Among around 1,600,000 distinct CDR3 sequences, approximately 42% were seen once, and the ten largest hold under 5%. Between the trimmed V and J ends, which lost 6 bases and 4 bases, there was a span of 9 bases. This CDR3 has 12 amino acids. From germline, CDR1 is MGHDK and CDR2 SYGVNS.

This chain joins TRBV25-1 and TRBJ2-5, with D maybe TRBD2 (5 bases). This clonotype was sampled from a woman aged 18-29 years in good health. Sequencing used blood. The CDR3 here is CASRDFPETQYF. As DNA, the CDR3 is TGTGCCAGCAGGGACTTCCCAGAGACCCAGTACTTC.